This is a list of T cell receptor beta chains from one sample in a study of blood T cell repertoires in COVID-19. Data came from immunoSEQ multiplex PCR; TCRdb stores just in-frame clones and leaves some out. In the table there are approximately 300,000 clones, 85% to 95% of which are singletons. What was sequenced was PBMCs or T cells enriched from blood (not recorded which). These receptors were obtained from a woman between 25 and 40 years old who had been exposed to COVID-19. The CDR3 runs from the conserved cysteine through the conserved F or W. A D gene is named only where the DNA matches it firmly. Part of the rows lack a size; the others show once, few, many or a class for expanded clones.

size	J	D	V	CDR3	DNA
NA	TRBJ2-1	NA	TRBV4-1	CASSQGGGQFF	TGCGCCAGCAGCCAAGGAGGGGGGCAGTTCTTC
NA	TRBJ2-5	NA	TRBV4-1	CASSRQGLGVRETQYF	TGCGCCAGCAGCCGCCAGGGGTTAGGGGTTAGGGAGACCCAGTACTTC
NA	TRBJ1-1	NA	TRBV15	CATSRDEGGGAFF	TGTGCCACCAGCAGAGATGAAGGGGGAGGGGCTTTCTTT
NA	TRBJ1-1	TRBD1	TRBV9	CASSVGEDRGPKAFF	TGTGCCAGCAGCGTAGGCGAGGACAGGGGCCCCAAAGCTTTCTTT
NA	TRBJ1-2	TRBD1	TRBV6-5	CASSYSPGGTADKHF	TGTGCCAGCAGTTACTCTCCGGGGGGGACAGCGGATAAACACTTC
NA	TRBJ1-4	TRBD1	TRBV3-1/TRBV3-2	CASSQAIGQANEKLFF	TGTGCCAGCAGCCAAGCTATAGGACAGGCTAATGAAAAACTGTTTTTT
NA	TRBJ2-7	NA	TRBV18	CASSPGGPAYEQYF	TGTGCCAGCTCACCCGGGGGTCCCGCCTACGAGCAGTACTTC
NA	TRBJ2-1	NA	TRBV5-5	CASSPGGLVGWLSYNEQFF	TGTGCCAGCAGCCCGGGGGGCTTGGTTGGATGGCTCTCCTACAATGAGCAGTTCTTC
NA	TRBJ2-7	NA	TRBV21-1	CASSLRQTYEQYF	TGTGCCAGCAGCCTCCGACAGACCTACGAGCAGTACTTC
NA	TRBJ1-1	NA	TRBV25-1	CASSDSPGTEAFF	TGTGCCAGCAGCGACAGTCCAGGCACTGAAGCTTTCTTT
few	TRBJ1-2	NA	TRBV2	CASSDDSSYGYTF	TGTGCCAGCAGTGACGACAGTTCGTATGGCTACACCTTC
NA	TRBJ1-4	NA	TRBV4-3	CASSIGGRGLYEKLFF	TGCGCCAGCTCCATCGGTGGTCGAGGGCTGTACGAAAAACTGTTTTTT
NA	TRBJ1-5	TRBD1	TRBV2	CASSVGTGRSQPQHF	TGTGCCAGCAGTGTAGGGACAGGGAGGAGTCAGCCCCAGCATTTT
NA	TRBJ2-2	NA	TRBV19	CASSMSPGELFF	TGTGCCAGTAGTATGAGCCCCGGGGAGCTGTTTTTT
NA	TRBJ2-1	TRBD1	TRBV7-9	CASSLVSTGGGNEQFF	TGTGCCAGCAGCTTAGTTTCGACAGGGGGTGGCAATGAGCAGTTCTTC
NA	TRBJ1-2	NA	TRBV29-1	CSVTEGLHGGYGYTF	TGCAGCGTTACAGAGGGATTGCACGGGGGGTATGGCTACACCTTC
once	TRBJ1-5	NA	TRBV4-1	CASSPGHKTNQPQHF	TGCGCCAGCAGCCCCGGACACAAAACTAATCAGCCCCAGCATTTT
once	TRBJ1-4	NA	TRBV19	CASSVRSREKLFF	TGTGCCAGTAGTGTGAGGTCGCGGGAAAAACTGTTTTTT
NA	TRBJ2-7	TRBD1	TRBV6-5	CASSPQGIYEQYF	TGTGCCAGCAGTCCACAGGGGATCTACGAGCAGTACTTC
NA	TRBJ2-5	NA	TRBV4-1	CASSRIHRGGETQYF	TGCGCCAGCAGCCGAATACACAGGGGGGGGGAGACCCAGTACTTC
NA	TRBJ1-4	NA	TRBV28	CASSTGHASIINEKLFF	TGTGCCAGCAGTACGGGACACGCATCTATTATTAATGAAAAACTGTTTTTT
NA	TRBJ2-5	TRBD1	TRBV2	CASSGTGRETQYF	TGTGCCAGCAGTGGGACAGGGAGAGAGACCCAGTACTTC
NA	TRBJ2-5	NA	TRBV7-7	CASSSGTGQETQYF	TGTGCCAGCAGCTCCGGGACTGGGCAAGAGACCCAGTACTTC
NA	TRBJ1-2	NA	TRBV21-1	CATLKGAGIGNYGYTF	TGTGCCACCCTGAAGGGGGCAGGTATTGGTAACTATGGCTACACCTTC
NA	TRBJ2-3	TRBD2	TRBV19	CASKVAGIKGTQYF	TGTGCCAGTAAGGTAGCGGGGATCAAGGGTACGCAGTATTTT
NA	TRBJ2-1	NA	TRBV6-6	CASSYPGDSDGNEQFF	TGTGCCAGCAGTTACCCCGGGGACTCGGATGGCAATGAGCAGTTCTTC
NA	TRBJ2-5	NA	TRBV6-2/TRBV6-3	CASSDPGGQETQYF	TGTGCCAGCAGTGATCCCGGGGGCCAAGAGACCCAGTACTTC
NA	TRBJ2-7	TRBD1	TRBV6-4	CASRTTGGVCEQYF	TGTGCCAGCAGAACGACAGGGGGCGTTTGCGAGCAGTACTTC
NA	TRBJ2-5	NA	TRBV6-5	CASSYSRETIPQTQYF	TGTGCCAGCAGTTACTCGAGGGAAACCATCCCACAGACCCAGTACTTC
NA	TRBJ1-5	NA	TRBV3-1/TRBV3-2	CASSQDPDSYQPQHF	TGTGCCAGCAGCCAAGACCCGGACAGCTATCAGCCCCAGCATTTT
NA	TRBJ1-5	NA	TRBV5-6	CASSLGRGLNQPQHF	TGTGCCAGCAGCTTGGGGAGGGGACTAAATCAGCCCCAGCATTTT
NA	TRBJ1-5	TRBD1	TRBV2	CASSPGQGGQPQHF	TGTGCCAGCAGTCCGGGACAGGGGGGCCAGCCCCAGCATTTT
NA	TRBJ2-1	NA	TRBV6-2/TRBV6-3	CASSPLGGGRSGFYNEQFF	TGTGCCAGCAGTCCCCTTGGGGGGGGGCGTTCGGGTTTCTACAATGAGCAGTTCTTC
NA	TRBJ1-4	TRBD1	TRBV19	CASRHTGGQVSEKLFF	TGTGCCAGTAGACACACCGGGGGACAGGTCAGCGAAAAACTGTTTTTT
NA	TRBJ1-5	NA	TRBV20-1	CSASSNHRGNQPQHF	TGCAGTGCTAGTTCGAACCATAGAGGCAATCAGCCCCAGCATTTT
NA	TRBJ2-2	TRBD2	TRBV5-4	CASSLWGLANTGELFF	TGTGCCAGCAGCTTGTGGGGACTAGCGAACACCGGGGAGCTGTTTTTT
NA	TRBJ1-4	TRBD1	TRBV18	CASSPDREYNEKLFF	TGTGCCAGCTCCCCCGACAGGGAGTATAATGAAAAACTGTTTTTT
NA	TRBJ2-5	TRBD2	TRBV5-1	CASSSGGVSFQETQYF	TGCGCCAGCAGCTCCGGGGGGGTATCCTTCCAAGAGACCCAGTACTTC
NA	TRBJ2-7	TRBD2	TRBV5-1	CASSLALTGGTYEQYF	TGCGCCAGCAGCTTGGCTCTCACGGGAGGGACCTACGAGCAGTACTTC
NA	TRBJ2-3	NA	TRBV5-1	CASSPRAGTDTQYF	TGCGCCAGCAGCCCTCGCGCGGGGACAGATACGCAGTATTTT
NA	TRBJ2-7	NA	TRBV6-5	CASRLSSPYEQYF	TGTGCCAGCAGGCTTTCTAGCCCCTACGAGCAGTACTTC
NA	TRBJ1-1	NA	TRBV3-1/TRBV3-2	CASSQVLGGTEAFF	TGTGCCAGCAGCCAAGTCTTGGGGGGCACTGAAGCTTTCTTT
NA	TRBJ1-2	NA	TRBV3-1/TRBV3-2	CASSQGLLNYGYTF	TGTGCCAGCAGCCAAGGTCTACTAAACTATGGCTACACCTTC